Listed here are 32 T cell receptor beta chains from one sample, sequenced in a study of T cell repertoires in cytomegalovirus infection. Antigens for these TCRs are unknown. One entry per CDR3 protein results from TCRdb running MiXCR on the reads. The table shows around 310,000 distinct CDR3 sequences, with roughly 29% occurring only once. Sequenced material: cultured PBMCs, taken from culture after CMV antigen stimulation. These receptors originate from a human donor in good health (CMV status not recorded). Some clones in this sample may be carry-over from other donors' samples.

This clonotype came up many times. The rearrangement joins TRBV10-3 to TRBJ2-7, with a tentative D call TRBD1 (9 bases). Deletions cut 8 bases from V and 4 bases from J, with 30 bases between. The CDR3 has 18 residues. The germline gives CDR1 ENHRY, CDR2 SYGVKD. Here the CDR3 reads CAILRGQGRSSGSYEQYF. The CDR3 bases are TGTGCCATCCTCCGGGGACAGGGAAGGTCCAGCGGGAGTTACGAGCAGTACTTC.

The chain recombines TRBV6-5 with TRBJ2-1, with 8 bases that match TRBD2. V shed 6 bases and J 5 bases; nucleotides not matched to a gene: 15. Germline lookup yields CDR1 MNHEY and CDR2 SVGAGI. The CDR3 loop spans 17 amino acids. As DNA, the CDR3 is TGTGCCAGCAGACTGAGAATCGGGCTAGCGGGTCACAATGAGCAGTTCTTC. This encodes CASRLRIGLAGHNEQFF.

This sequence joins TRBV7-9 and TRBJ1-1, with 8 bases matching TRBD1. The CDR3 sequence is 15 residues long. The V gene end was trimmed by 5 bases and the J gene end by 6 bases; junction bases not matched to a gene: 11. Germline lookup yields CDR1 SEHNR and CDR2 FQNEAQ (reference sequence). This CDR3 reads CASSPATGTGPEAFF. CDR3 DNA: TGTGCCAGCAGCCCAGCCACCGGGACAGGCCCTGAAGCTTTCTTT.

This clonotype was observed a few times. The chain uses TRBV7-6 and TRBJ2-1; no clear D. The CDR3 runs 12 residues. V lost 1 base, J lost 12 bases, and 10 bases lay in between. Per the germline V gene, CDR1 is SGHVS and CDR2 is FNYEAQ. The CDR3: CASSLEGWGQFF. In nucleotides, the CDR3 is TGTGCCAGCAGCTTAGAGGGCTGGGGGCAGTTCTTC.

The chain links TRBV20-1 to TRBJ2-1; the D gene is possibly TRBD2 (6 bases). This CDR3 region has 15 residues. Trimming took off 0 bases at V and 6 bases at J, with 15 bases between the two ends. Looked up from germline, CDR1 is DFQATT and CDR2 is SNEGSKA (reference sequence). The CDR3 reads CSARDSGAAGNEQFF. CDR3 DNA sequence: TGCAGTGCTAGAGATTCGGGAGCGGCAGGCAATGAGCAGTTCTTC.

The V and J genes are TRBV29-1 and TRBJ2-3; 10 nucleotides match TRBD1. The CDR3 runs 14 residues. CDR1 and CDR2 from the germline V gene are SQVTM and ANQGSEA. Trimming removed 5 bases from V and 1 base from J; junction bases left unmatched: 3. The CDR3 DNA reads as TGCAGCGTTACCGGGACAGGGGGCACAGATACGCAGTATTTT. This gives the protein CSVTGTGGTDTQYF.

This clonotype showed up just a few times. V and J are TRBV5-4 and TRBJ1-4; D is uncertain. Per the germline V gene, CDR1 is SGHNT and CDR2 is YYREEE (reference sequence). This CDR3 is 16 amino acids long. Trimming shortened V by 3 bases and J by 0 bases, and 12 bases separated the two germline ends. CDR3 nucleotides: TGTGCCAGCAGCTCCCTGAAGGGATCAACTAATGAAAAACTGTTTTTT. This codes for CASSSLKGSTNEKLFF.

In this sample, this clonotype turned up many times. The chain has TRBV12-3 or TRBV12-4 and TRBJ2-3; 7 bases are a match to TRBD2. The CDR3 extends over 11 amino acids. The V and J ends lost 8 bases and 4 bases, in that order; junction bases with no gene match: 0. The CDR3 coding sequence is TGTGCCAGCGGGGGGGCAGATACGCAGTATTTT. This translates into CASGGADTQYF.

This clonotype was detected only a few times. The V call is TRBV19, the J call TRBJ1-2; the D gene is possibly TRBD1 (6 bases). V lost 2 bases and J 2 bases, leaving 9 bases between the germline ends. This CDR3 spans 14 amino acids. The germline V gene encodes CDR1 LNHDA and CDR2 SQIVND (reference sequence). The CDR3 loop reads CASSISGGNYGYTF. In DNA, the CDR3 is TGTGCCAGTAGTATATCGGGGGGCAACTATGGCTACACCTTC.

The DNA of the CDR3 is TGCAGTGCCCGGGACAGGGAACTTCCAACTAATGAAAAACTGTTTTTT. Residues: CSARDRELPTNEKLFF. The J gene is TRBJ1-4, the V gene TRBV20-1, with 9 bases matching TRBD1. The CDR3 is made up of 16 amino acids. With 6 bases clipped from V and 0 bases from J, the junction kept 8 bases outside the gene matches. Germline V gene data show CDR1 as DFQATT and CDR2 as SNEGSKA (reference sequence).

The chain uses TRBV7-3 and TRBJ2-7, with D maybe TRBD1 (6 bases). V lost 4 bases, J lost 1 base, and 14 bases lay in between. The germline gives CDR1 SGHTA, CDR2 FQGTGA. There are 15 residues in the CDR3. The CDR3 protein is CASSSGQGGSYEQYF. In DNA, the CDR3 is TGTGCCAGCAGCTCCGGACAAGGGGGATCCTACGAGCAGTACTTC. Variable domain in full (rest from reference TRBV7-3 and TRBJ2-7): GAGVSQTPSNKVTEKGKYVELRCDPISGHTALYWYRQSLGQGPEFLIYFQGTGAADDSGLPNDRFFAVRPEGSVSTLKIQRTERGDSAVYLCASSSGQGGSYEQYFGPGTRLTVT.

The chain combines TRBV24-1 with TRBJ2-5; no definite D call. V was cut by 4 bases and J by 5 bases, with 10 bases left in between. The CDR3 sequence is 13 residues long. The V gene's germline CDR1 is KGHDR and CDR2 SFDVKD. For the CDR3, the DNA is TGTGCCACCAGTGACTTCCCCTCGGAGACCCAGTACTTC. Translation: CATSDFPSETQYF.

The J gene is TRBJ2-1, the V gene TRBV20-1, with TRBD2 identical over 11 bases. The V gene end was trimmed by 2 bases and the J gene end by 0 bases; junction bases not matched to a gene: 6. CDR1 is DFQATT and CDR2 is SNEGSKA in the germline V gene (reference sequence). The CDR3 spans 17 residues. CDR3 sequence: CSARLAGGRLSYNEQFF. DNA for the CDR3: TGCAGTGCTAGACTAGCGGGGGGCCGTCTCTCCTACAATGAGCAGTTCTTC.

By share of the sample, this clonotype is large. The CDR3 sequence is CASSLVSNYGYTF. CDR3 bases: TGTGCCAGCAGCTTAGTATCTAACTATGGCTACACCTTC. This chain uses TRBV7-2 with TRBJ1-2; unclear D gene. CDR3 size: 13 residues. Trimming removed 1 base at V and 0 bases at J, with 3 bases between. Per the germline V gene, CDR1 is SGHTA and CDR2 is FQGNSA.

In this sample, this clonotype turned up a few times. The J gene is TRBJ1-2, the V gene TRBV20-1; D is unresolved. This CDR3 contains 14 residues. With 5 bases removed from V and 0 bases from J, the gap between germline ends came to 13 bases. Germline CDR1 DFQATT, CDR2 SNEGSKA (reference sequence). The CDR3 reads CSARPPGTNYGYTF. CDR3 nucleotides: TGCAGTGCTCGACCGCCGGGGACTAACTATGGCTACACCTTC.

The rearrangement uses TRBV12-3 or TRBV12-4 and TRBJ2-1, with unresolved D. Trimming took 7 bases from V and 8 from J, leaving 15 bases between them. The CDR3 covers 13 residues. This chain's CDR3 is CASTPSVIDEQFF. DNA for the CDR3: TGTGCCAGCACCCCCAGCGTAATCGATGAGCAGTTCTTC.

In its sample, this clonotype was seen many times. The chain is built from TRBV7-2 and TRBJ2-3; D may be TRBD1 or TRBD2 (5 bases each). Germline CDR1 and CDR2: SGHTA and FQGNSA. V was cut by 10 bases and J by 0 bases, with 14 bases left in between. The CDR3 runs to 14 residues. The CDR3 DNA reads TGTGCCACCCTTGGGGGACCTAGCACAGATACGCAGTATTTT. Residues: CATLGGPSTDTQYF. The whole variable domain, remainder taken from reference TRBV7-2 and TRBJ2-3, is GAGVSQSPSNKVTEKGKDVELRCDPISGHTALYWYRQSLGQGLEFLIYFQGNSAPDKSGLPSDRFSAERTGGSVSTLTIQRTQQEDSAVYLCATLGGPSTDTQYFGPGTRLTVL.

At least ten counts were recorded for this clonotype. The J gene is TRBJ2-5, the V gene TRBV7-6, with 13 bases that match TRBD2. The CDR3 runs to 17 residues. J lost 3 bases, V lost 5 bases, and 9 bases had no gene match. In germline, CDR1 is SGHVS, CDR2 FNYEAQ. DNA for the CDR3: TGTGCCAGCAGCCGCCTTCGAGGACTAGCGGGGGAAGAGACCCAGTACTTC. Translating gives CASSRLRGLAGEETQYF.

The rearrangement joins TRBV5-1 to TRBJ2-1; 9 bases map to TRBD2. The CDR3 length is 15 residues. V shed 0 bases, J shed 9 bases, and the junction held 7 bases outside the gene matches. Germline V gene data show CDR1 as SGHRS and CDR2 as YFSETQ. CDR3 coding DNA: TGCGCCAGCAGCTTGGTGGCTAGCGGGGTGGGTGAGCAGTTCTTC. It yields the protein CASSLVASGVGEQFF. The variable domain in full, with the rest retrieved from reference TRBV5-1 and TRBJ2-1, is KAGVTQTPRYLIKTRGQQVTLSCSPISGHRSVSWYQQTPGQGLQFLFEYFSETQRNKGNFPGRFSGRQFSNSRSEMNVSTLELGDSALYLCASSLVASGVGEQFFGPGTRLTVL.

The chain carries TRBV6-1 and TRBJ2-1, with TRBD1 matching 7 bases. The junction had 17 bases not matched to a gene; V was cut back by 7 bases and J by 8 bases. This CDR3 contains 16 residues. CDR1 and CDR2 (germline): MNHNS, SASEGT. Here the CDR3 DNA reads TGTGCCAGCATTCCCGATCCGACAGGGAGTAACCATGAGCAGTTCTTC. Protein sequence: CASIPDPTGSNHEQFF.

This chain uses TRBV19 with TRBJ1-5; no reliable D call. The CDR3 runs 15 residues. Germline V lookup: CDR1 LNHDA, CDR2 SQIVND (reference sequence). Trimming removed 5 bases from V and 0 bases from J, with 11 bases in between. CDR3 coding DNA: TGTGCCAGTAGTCTACAGAGCTTTAGCAATCAGCCCCAGCATTTT. Translated, it gives CASSLQSFSNQPQHF.

The chain carries TRBV6-5 and TRBJ2-2; a weak D match, TRBD1 (6 bases). From germline, CDR1 is MNHEY and CDR2 SVGAGI. This CDR3 contains 14 residues. V lost 7 bases, J lost 5 bases, and 14 bases lay in between. DNA for the CDR3: TGTGCCAGCACCCAGGGGAGAGGGACCGGGGAGCTGTTTTTT. This sequence encodes CASTQGRGTGELFF.

The gene calls are TRBV7-8 and TRBJ2-1, with D possibly matching TRBD2 (6 bases). CDR1 SGHVS and CDR2 FQNEAQ come from the germline V gene. CDR3 length equals 14 residues. The V and J ends lost 5 bases and 7 bases respectively, with 15 bases between them. This CDR3 reads CASSVSGLRNEQFF. Written as DNA, the CDR3 is TGTGCCAGCAGCGTTAGCGGCCTGCGGAATGAGCAGTTCTTC.

The V call is TRBV18, the J call TRBJ1-4; 7 nucleotides line up with TRBD1. V trimming: 5 bases; J trimming: 7 bases; junction bases outside the gene matches: 10. This CDR3 is built from 15 residues. Germline V lookup: CDR1 KGHSH, CDR2 LQKENI. CDR3 in DNA: TGTGCCAGCTCAACCGGAGCAGGGGGAGTTGAAAAACTGTTTTTT. Protein product: CASSTGAGGVEKLFF.

This rearrangement joins TRBV6-5 to TRBJ1-6, with TRBD1 matching 8 bases. Germline V gene data show CDR1 as MNHEY and CDR2 as SVGAGI. This CDR3 comprises 14 residues. J gave up 7 bases and V 2 bases, and 1 base lay outside the gene matches. The CDR3 protein is CASSYRDRNSPLHF. For the CDR3, the DNA is TGTGCCAGCAGTTACCGGGACAGGAATTCACCCCTCCACTTT.

A single count supports this clonotype. The chain uses TRBV2 and TRBJ2-5; 9 bases line up with TRBD1. This CDR3 has 14 residues. The V and J ends lost 4 bases and 3 bases, in that order; junction bases with no gene match: 3. The V gene's germline CDR1 is SNHLY and CDR2 FYNNEI. The CDR3 sequence: CASSVRTGEETQYF. In DNA, the CDR3 is TGTGCCAGCAGTGTACGGACAGGGGAAGAGACCCAGTACTTC.

The J gene is TRBJ2-3, the V gene TRBV29-1, with 10 bases identical to TRBD1. J lost 8 bases, V lost 7 bases, and 9 bases had no gene match. The CDR3 totals 13 residues. Germline CDR1 and CDR2: SQVTM and ANQGSEA. In nucleotides, the CDR3 is TGCAGCGCAAGACAGGGGGCGGGAGGTACGCAGTATTTT. Protein: CSARQGAGGTQYF.

The chain has TRBV12-3 or TRBV12-4 and TRBJ1-2; perhaps TRBD1 as D (5 bases). This CDR3 is built from 13 residues. Trimming left V 8 bases short and J 7 bases short, with 17 bases between. The CDR3 protein is CASGASGVGGYTF. CDR3 nucleotide sequence: TGTGCCAGCGGGGCGTCTGGGGTTGGTGGCTACACCTTC.

The rearrangement uses TRBV20-1 and TRBJ2-5; D is possibly TRBD2 (5 bases). The CDR3 is made up of 13 amino acids. Germline V lookup: CDR1 DFQATT, CDR2 SNEGSKA (reference sequence). Between the trimmed V and J ends, which lost 3 bases and 5 bases, there was a span of 13 bases. The CDR3 loop reads CSARGTRWETQYF. The CDR3 DNA follows: TGCAGTGCTAGGGGAACTAGATGGGAGACCCAGTACTTC.

The chain combines TRBV20-1 with TRBJ1-3; a possible D gene is TRBD1 (5 bases). Trimming cost V 3 bases and J 8 bases, with 14 bases left between them. Germline assignment: CDR1 DFQATT and CDR2 SNEGSKA (reference sequence). This CDR3 has 13 residues. The CDR3 region has the DNA TGCAGTGCTAGCCCGGCAGGGAAAGACACCATATATTTT. It codes for CSASPAGKDTIYF.

This clonotype was counted many times. This sequence joins TRBV9 and TRBJ2-5; D possibly uses TRBD1 or TRBD2 (5 bases each). The CDR3 runs to 14 residues. Germline values: CDR1 SGDLS, CDR2 YYNGEE. Trimming took 3 bases from V and 2 from J, leaving 11 bases between them. The DNA for the CDR3 is TGTGCCAGCAGCGGGGACCCGTTTCAAGAGACCCAGTACTTC. It codes for CASSGDPFQETQYF.

V usage is TRBV7-2 and J usage is TRBJ1-2; D is uncertain. The CDR3 extends over 12 amino acids. The germline gives CDR1 SGHTA, CDR2 FQGNSA. V was cut by 5 bases and J by 13 bases, with 17 bases left in between. CDR3 sequence (DNA): TGTGCCAGCAGCCATAGGACGGACGTGGCCACCTTC. Residues: CASSHRTDVATF.